This T cell receptor beta chain was retrieved from a study of T cell repertoires in cytomegalovirus infection. The overall study: Based on public TCR beta signatures, there were indications of CMV infection and of a matching HLA type.

One entry per CDR3 protein results from TCRdb running MiXCR on the reads. Among under 150,000 distinct CDR3 sequences, around 31% were seen once, and the ten largest hold 35% to 50%. This clonotype was picked up a small number of times. What it recognizes is unknown. The CDR3 loop spans 15 amino acids. The trim removed 2 bases at V and 5 bases at J, leaving 5 bases unmatched. CDR1 and CDR2 (germline): SGHTA, FQGNSA. Sequencing used CD8+ T cells from cultured PBMCs, obtained from culture after CMV antigen stimulation. The chain has TRBV7-2 and TRBJ2-1; 8 bases fit TRBD2. This receptor was taken from a human donor in good health (CMV status not recorded). Some clones in this sample may be carry-over from other donors' samples. The CDR3 sequence: CASSLFSGGNNEQFF. Here the CDR3 DNA reads TGTGCCAGCAGCTTATTCAGCGGGGGAAACAATGAGCAGTTCTTC.